Each of the 28 T cell receptor beta chains below was sequenced from the same sample in a study of T cell responses to AZD1222 COVID-19 vaccine. Assay used: immunoSEQ multiplex PCR; TCRdb lists only in-frame clones, some missing. The sample contains about 140,000 clones, approximately 90% of which appear only once. The sample was peripheral blood, taken on day 0 of AZD1222 vaccination. All receptors derive from an adult in good health.

This clone is a singleton in its sample. The chain carries TRBV4-3 and TRBJ1-1; D is unclear. Between the trimmed V and J ends, which lost 1 base and 3 bases, there was a span of 12 bases. CDR3 length: 15 residues. Germline CDR1 and CDR2: LGHNA and YSLEER. DNA of the CDR3: TGCGCCAGCAGCCAAGGACTGGCTAGGTACACTGAAGCTTTCTTT. Protein product: CASSQGLARYTEAFF.

The chain employs TRBV7-6 and TRBJ1-5, with 9 nucleotides matching TRBD1. The CDR3 sequence is 16 residues long. Germline V lookup: CDR1 SGHVS, CDR2 FNYEAQ. V lost 4 bases to trimming and J lost 3 bases; unmatched junction nucleotides: 7. The CDR3 loop reads CASSSGTGRFNQPQHF. CDR3 coding DNA: TGTGCCAGCAGCTCCGGGACAGGGCGTTTCAATCAGCCCCAGCATTTT.

This clone was seen only once. The V gene is TRBV5-6, the J gene TRBJ1-2; D is perhaps TRBD1 (5 bases). V was clipped by 0 bases and J by 4 bases, with 7 bases between them. CDR1 and CDR2 from the germline V gene are SGHDT and YYEEEE. The CDR3 is made up of 13 amino acids. The CDR3 sequence: CASSLDRPYGYTF. CDR3 DNA sequence: TGTGCCAGCAGCTTGGACAGGCCCTATGGCTACACCTTC. The full variable domain, in which reference TRBV5-6 and TRBJ1-2 provide the parts outside the CDR3, is DAGVTQSPTHLIKTRGQQVTLRCSPKSGHDTVSWYQQALGQGPQFIFQYYEEEERQRGNFPDRFSGHQFPNYSSELNVNALLLGDSALYLCASSLDRPYGYTFGSGTRLTVV.

V is TRBV6-5 and J is TRBJ2-7; TRBD1 matches at 9 bases. J was trimmed by 6 bases and V by 4 bases; bases with no gene match: 7. Germline CDR1 reads MNHEY; CDR2 reads SVGAGI. The CDR3 is made up of 14 amino acids. CDR3 DNA sequence: TGTGCCAGCAGTTCACGCGGGACAGGGCTCGAGCAGTACTTC. It is translated as CASSSRGTGLEQYF.

The chain employs TRBV7-9 and TRBJ2-5, with 7 bases that match TRBD1. V lost 1 base to trimming and J lost 4 bases; unmatched junction nucleotides: 3. This CDR3 region has 14 residues. Germline V gene data show CDR1 as SEHNR and CDR2 as FQNEAQ (reference sequence). The CDR3 DNA sequence: TGTGCCAGCAGCTTAGAGGGGGCGAGAGAGACCCAGTACTTC. The encoded protein is CASSLEGARETQYF.

This chain connects TRBV7-3 to TRBJ2-3, with D possibly TRBD1 on 6 matching bases. CDR1 and CDR2 from the germline V gene are SGHTA and FQGTGA. V lost 8 bases to trimming and J lost 2 bases, with 14 bases between them. CDR3 size: 14 residues. CDR3 amino acids: CASGLTGFTDTQYF. CDR3 nucleotide sequence: TGTGCCAGCGGGCTGACAGGCTTCACAGATACGCAGTATTTT.

This chain links TRBV28 with TRBJ2-3; 15 nucleotides align to TRBD2. CDR1 and CDR2 from the germline V gene are MDHEN and SYDVKM. V shed 6 bases, J shed 4 bases, and the junction held 14 bases outside the gene matches. The CDR3 length is 19 residues. CDR3 protein: CASSLPPGTSGRSADTQYF. DNA of the CDR3: TGTGCCAGCAGCCTCCCTCCCGGGACTAGCGGGAGGAGTGCAGATACGCAGTATTTT.

This clone was detected a few times. The chain couples TRBV7-2 to TRBJ2-1; D unresolved. The CDR3 sequence is 15 residues long. The germline V and J ends were trimmed by 5 bases and 0 bases, with 11 bases remaining between them. Germline V gene data show CDR1 as SGHTA and CDR2 as FQGNSA. CDR3 nucleotide sequence: TGTGCCAGCAGCCCCGGGCCCAACTCCTACAATGAGCAGTTCTTC. As protein: CASSPGPNSYNEQFF.

Only a few counts were recorded for this clone. The chain carries TRBV14 and TRBJ2-6; D not certain. CDR1 and CDR2 (germline): SGHDN, FVKESK. V lost 5 bases, J lost 4 bases, and 9 bases lay in between. CDR3 length: 14 residues. The CDR3, as DNA: TGTGCCAGCAGCGCACGAGTCGGGGCCAACGTCCTGACTTTC. This translates into CASSARVGANVLTF.

The V gene is TRBV4-1, the J gene TRBJ1-5; D unclear. V shed 4 bases and J shed 7 bases, with 14 bases lying between them. In germline, CDR1 is MGHRA, CDR2 YSYEKL. This CDR3 comprises 14 residues. CDR3 coding DNA: TGCGCCAGCAGCCCAGGACCCTTAAGACAGCCCCAGCATTTT. Its protein product is CASSPGPLRQPQHF.

The chain couples TRBV2 to TRBJ1-1, with D possibly being TRBD1 (5 bases). The CDR3 sequence is 13 residues long. Trimming removed 7 bases at V and 3 bases at J, with 12 bases between. Germline assignment: CDR1 SNHLY and CDR2 FYNNEI. The chain's CDR3 is CASKVAGYTEAFF. CDR3 sequence (DNA): TGTGCCAGCAAGGTAGCAGGGTACACTGAAGCTTTCTTT.

V is TRBV6-5 and J is TRBJ1-2; TRBD1 is a possible D gene (6 bases). The CDR3 runs 16 residues. V lost 0 bases to trimming and J lost 4 bases, with 15 bases between them. The V gene's germline CDR1 is MNHEY and CDR2 SVGAGI. This CDR3 reads CASSYSTSRGGYGYTF. The DNA of the CDR3 is TGTGCCAGCAGTTACTCGACTTCAAGAGGGGGCTATGGCTACACCTTC.

The chain uses TRBV10-3 and TRBJ2-1, with unresolved D. V was shortened by 0 bases and J by 2 bases, with 20 bases between the two germline ends. The germline V gene has CDR1 ENHRY and CDR2 SYGVKD. This CDR3 is built from 19 residues. Here the CDR3 DNA reads TGTGCCATCAGTGAGTCGAATCTAGAGGCCCGAGGCGCCTACAATGAGCAGTTCTTC. It specifies CAISESNLEARGAYNEQFF.

The J gene is TRBJ2-1, the V gene TRBV9, with a tentative D call TRBD2 (5 bases). CDR3 length: 16 amino acids. Germline V gene sequence: CDR1 SGDLS, CDR2 YYNGEE. Trimming cost V 0 bases and J 3 bases, with 13 bases left between them. In DNA form, the CDR3 reads TGTGCCAGCAGCGTAGCTAGCCCTGCCTTCTACAATGAGCAGTTCTTC. This codes for CASSVASPAFYNEQFF.

The V gene is TRBV28, the J gene TRBJ1-2; no firm D call. The CDR3 is 12 amino acids. The V end was cut by 6 bases, the J end by 4 bases, with 9 bases between. Germline V gene sequence: CDR1 MDHEN, CDR2 SYDVKM. This chain's CDR3 is CASSSIPYGYTF. The CDR3 DNA reads as TGTGCCAGCAGCTCCATCCCCTATGGCTACACCTTC.

The rearrangement uses TRBV2 and TRBJ1-2, with no clear D. CDR3 length: 16 residues. Trimming shortened V by 5 bases and J by 6 bases, and 22 bases separated the two germline ends. The germline V gene has CDR1 SNHLY and CDR2 FYNNEI. Written as DNA, the CDR3 is TGTGCCAGCAGTTCGGTAGGTGGACTGCCCCGGGATGGCTACACCTTC. Amino acids: CASSSVGGLPRDGYTF. The full variable domain, completed using reference TRBV2 and TRBJ1-2, is EPEVTQTPSHQVTQMGQEVILRCVPISNHLYFYWYRQILGQKVEFLVSFYNNEISEKSEIFDDQFSVERPDGSNFTLKIRSTKLEDSAMYFCASSSVGGLPRDGYTFGSGTRLTVV.

This clone came up once. This chain connects TRBV29-1 to TRBJ1-1; 8 bases fit TRBD1. CDR1 and CDR2 from the germline V gene are SQVTM and ANQGSEA. CDR3 length: 12 amino acids. Germline trimming cut 7 bases from V and 6 bases from J; bases unmatched to any gene: 7. The CDR3 protein is CSARDRSPEAFF. CDR3 sequence (DNA): TGCAGCGCCAGGGACAGGTCTCCTGAAGCTTTCTTT.

This clone came up a few times. The J gene is TRBJ1-3, the V gene TRBV7-9; D is unresolved. Trimming pared 2 bases from V and 0 bases from J, leaving 8 bases between. The germline V gene encodes CDR1 SEHNR and CDR2 FQNEAQ (reference sequence). The CDR3 consists of 15 residues. DNA for the CDR3: TGTGCCAGCAGCTTAAGTCAACTCTCTGGAAACACCATATATTTT. It specifies CASSLSQLSGNTIYF.

The chain links TRBV3-1 (or the pseudogene TRBV3-2) to TRBJ1-1; D possibly corresponds to TRBD1 (5 bases). The V and J ends lost 1 base and 6 bases respectively, with 15 bases between them. The CDR3 has 15 amino acids. Germline lookup yields CDR1 LGHDT and CDR2 YNNKEL (reference sequence). The CDR3 is CASSQGTRGFAEAFF. The CDR3 nucleotides read TGTGCCAGCAGCCAAGGGACAAGGGGTTTCGCTGAAGCTTTCTTT.

A few counts support this clone. The V and J genes are TRBV28 and TRBJ1-2; D remains ambiguous. This CDR3 spans 14 amino acids. V lost 2 bases and J 4 bases, leaving 11 bases between the germline ends. Germline V CDR1 and CDR2: MDHEN, SYDVKM. CDR3 nucleotide sequence: TGTGCCAGCAGTTTAAAGGCAACCCTCTATGGCTACACCTTC. Protein sequence: CASSLKATLYGYTF.

The rearrangement joins TRBV9 to TRBJ2-1; D not resolved. Germline V gene data show CDR1 as SGDLS and CDR2 as YYNGEE. There are 13 residues in the CDR3. V was cut by 3 bases and J by 1 base, with 5 bases left in between. The CDR3 here is CASSATSYNEQFF. DNA for the CDR3: TGTGCCAGCAGCGCAACTTCCTACAATGAGCAGTTCTTC.

The genes are TRBV6-5 and TRBJ1-1; D uncertain. Germline loops: CDR1 MNHEY, CDR2 SVGAGI. The V end lost 6 bases, the J end lost 1 base, and 9 bases lay between the germline ends. The CDR3 covers 13 residues. Here the CDR3 DNA reads TGTGCCAGCAGCCGACGGACGAACACTGAAGCTTTCTTT. This gives the protein CASSRRTNTEAFF.

This clone appeared a single time. The chain couples TRBV10-3 to TRBJ1-3, with a weak D call TRBD1 (5 bases). CDR3 length: 16 residues. Germline loops: CDR1 ENHRY, CDR2 SYGVKD. Trimming stripped 2 bases from V and 0 bases from J, with 11 bases between. CDR3 loop: CAISEIRGASGNTIYF. The CDR3 DNA is TGTGCCATCAGTGAGATTAGGGGAGCCTCTGGAAACACCATATATTTT.

This chain joins TRBV20-1 and TRBJ2-2, with 11 bases identical to TRBD2. V dropped 6 bases and J dropped 7; count of bases not matched to a gene: 13. Germline CDR1 DFQATT, CDR2 SNEGSKA (reference sequence). The length of the CDR3 is 16 residues. The CDR3 DNA sequence: TGCAGTGCCAGTAAACGGCGGCTAGCGGGAGGCGGGGAGCTGTTTTTT. Its protein product is CSASKRRLAGGGELFF.

A few counts support this clone. This sequence joins TRBV2 and TRBJ1-1, with a weak D call TRBD1 (6 bases). Trimming took 3 bases from V and 10 from J, leaving 9 bases between them. The CDR3 has 11 residues. Germline lookup yields CDR1 SNHLY and CDR2 FYNNEI. CDR3 in amino acids: CASSDGGRAFF. CDR3 nucleotides: TGTGCCAGCAGTGATGGGGGGCGAGCTTTCTTT. The variable domain in full, with the rest retrieved from reference TRBV2 and TRBJ1-1, is EPEVTQTPSHQVTQMGQEVILRCVPISNHLYFYWYRQILGQKVEFLVSFYNNEISEKSEIFDDQFSVERPDGSNFTLKIRSTKLEDSAMYFCASSDGGRAFFGQGTRLTVV.

The V call is TRBV30, the J call TRBJ2-5; 7 bases fit TRBD2. The trim removed 5 bases at V and 5 bases at J, leaving 11 bases unmatched. In germline, CDR1 is GTSNPN, CDR2 SVGIG (reference sequence). This CDR3 region has 14 residues. The CDR3 loop reads CAWAKRGLVETQYF. CDR3 nucleotide sequence: TGTGCCTGGGCAAAGCGGGGACTCGTGGAGACCCAGTACTTC.

The chain couples TRBV1 to TRBJ2-2; the DNA was not used to check the table's D call, TRBD1. TRBV1 is recorded as a pseudogene. This CDR3 contains 14 residues. As DNA, the CDR3 is TGCACCAGCAACAGGAACGGTGAGGCCGGGGAGCTGTTTTTT. Translated, it gives CTSNRNGEAGELFF.

A note on this clone: Within the sample, other DNA sequences also encode this same CDR3. This rearrangement joins TRBV11-3 to TRBJ2-7; D gene unclear. Trimming removed 2 bases from V and 3 bases from J, with 2 bases in between. The CDR3 runs 11 residues. Germline lookup yields CDR1 SGHNT and CDR2 YENEEA. CDR3 sequence: CASSLLYEQYF. In nucleotides, the CDR3 is TGTGCCAGCAGCTTACTCTACGAGCAGTACTTC.